The 27 T cell receptor beta chains reported below all come from one sample, sequenced in a study of cytomegalovirus exposure and HLA in healthy donors. PCR used 60 Vbeta primers and 13 Jbeta primers. Assay used: immunoSEQ multiplex PCR; TCRdb lists only in-frame clones, some missing. The sample has 140,000 or so clones, over 75% seen once. What was sequenced was PBMCs. The receptors originated from a woman in her forties in good health and CMV-seronegative.

The CDR3 DNA is TGTGCCAGCAGTCCCCCAGGGGGCTATGGCTACACCTTC. Translation gives CASSPPGGYGYTF. The chain combines TRBV28 with TRBJ1-2; 7 bases align to TRBD1. CDR1 MDHEN and CDR2 SYDVKM come from the germline V gene. The ends lost 5 bases at V and 4 bases at J; junction bases unmatched: 4. The CDR3 spans 13 residues.

The chain joins TRBV27 to TRBJ2-7, with 8 positions matching TRBD2. J gave up 4 bases and V 1 base, and 6 bases lay outside the gene matches. The CDR3 spans 15 residues. Germline V lookup: CDR1 MNHEY, CDR2 SMNVEV (reference sequence). The CDR3 region has the DNA TGTGCCAGCAGTTTATTGGCGGGAGGAGGATACGAGCAGTACTTC. Its protein product is CASSLLAGGGYEQYF.

This chain connects TRBV29-1 to TRBJ1-1; D is unclear. CDR1 SQVTM and CDR2 ANQGSEA come from the germline V gene. The CDR3 extends over 12 amino acids. With 4 bases removed from V and 0 bases from J, the gap between germline ends came to 6 bases. The CDR3 here is CSVGGMNTEAFF. CDR3 nucleotide sequence: TGCAGCGTTGGAGGGATGAACACTGAAGCTTTCTTT.

The chain is built from TRBV9 and TRBJ1-4; 8 bases are shared with TRBD1. The CDR3 runs to 15 residues. J gave up 7 bases and V 4 bases, and 9 bases lay outside the gene matches. Germline assignment: CDR1 SGDLS and CDR2 YYNGEE. Here the CDR3 DNA reads TGTGCCAGCAGCTCGGGGGACAGGTACGGTGAAAAACTGTTTTTT. Encoded protein: CASSSGDRYGEKLFF.

This chain uses TRBV30 with TRBJ1-5; 7 bases are shared with TRBD1. Germline V gene data show CDR1 as GTSNPN and CDR2 as SVGIG (reference sequence). V shed 7 bases and J 3 bases; nucleotides not matched to a gene: 6. The CDR3 is 13 amino acids. The CDR3 region has the DNA TGTGCCTTGACGACAGGGAACAATCAGCCCCAGCATTTT. This encodes CALTTGNNQPQHF.

The V call is TRBV11-1, the J call TRBJ2-1; TRBD2 might be the D (5 bases). The germline V gene encodes CDR1 SGHAT and CDR2 FQDESV (reference sequence). The CDR3 has 11 amino acids. Trimming cost V 5 bases and J 12 bases, with 11 bases left between them. CDR3 bases: TGTGCCAGCAGCCCCGCTGAGGGGCAGTTCTTC. Its translation is CASSPAEGQFF.

This clone occurred a few times. The chain couples TRBV5-8 to TRBJ1-5; D is perhaps TRBD1 (5 bases). V lost 7 bases and J lost 4, with 6 bases in between. Germline CDR1 SGHTS, CDR2 YDEGEE. This CDR3 region has 11 residues. CDR3 sequence (DNA): TGTGCCAGCGGGGGGAATCAGCCCCAGCATTTT. It is translated as CASGGNQPQHF.

The J gene is TRBJ2-7, the V gene TRBV6-1; D is unclear. With 6 bases removed from V and 3 bases from J, the gap between germline ends came to 12 bases. Germline CDR1 MNHNS, CDR2 SASEGT. The CDR3 sequence is 13 residues long. The CDR3 DNA follows: TGTGCCAGCAGGGAAACAGTGATCTACGAGCAGTACTTC. Protein sequence: CASRETVIYEQYF.

The chain recombines TRBV6-5 with TRBJ1-1; TRBD1 matches 9 bases. J gave up 4 bases and V 6 bases, and 6 bases lay outside the gene matches. The CDR3 runs 14 residues. CDR1 and CDR2 (germline): MNHEY, SVGAGI. Here the CDR3 reads CASRPGQGGTEAFF. The CDR3 nucleotides read TGTGCCAGCAGGCCGGGACAGGGTGGCACTGAAGCTTTCTTT.

V usage is TRBV14 and J usage is TRBJ2-3; perhaps TRBD1 as D (6 bases). This CDR3 spans 14 amino acids. Deletions cut 8 bases from V and 7 bases from J, with 19 bases between. The germline V gene encodes CDR1 SGHDN and CDR2 FVKESK. CDR3 in DNA: TGTGCCAGCCAACTAGGGGGTACCCCGAATACGCAGTATTTT. Translated: CASQLGGTPNTQYF.

In this sample, this clone turned up once. The chain couples TRBV7-9 to TRBJ2-2; 10 nucleotides agree with TRBD2. Per germline, CDR1 SEHNR and CDR2 FQNEAQ (reference sequence). CDR3 length: 15 residues. J lost 7 bases, V lost 8 bases, and 10 bases had no gene match. The CDR3 region is CASAIGTSVRGELFF. The CDR3 DNA is TGTGCCAGCGCCATCGGGACTAGCGTCCGCGGGGAGCTGTTTTTT.

The rearrangement joins TRBV6-1 to TRBJ2-7; TRBD1 agrees at 7 bases. Looked up from germline, CDR1 is MNHNS and CDR2 is SASEGT. Losses at the gene ends were 6 bases for V and 0 bases for J; bases not matched to a gene: 8. The CDR3 is 15 amino acids. The CDR3 here is CASRVDTGVSYEQYF. The CDR3 DNA is TGTGCCAGCAGGGTTGACACAGGGGTCTCCTACGAGCAGTACTTC.

The rearrangement links TRBV7-8 to TRBJ2-1, with 10 positions matching TRBD2. The CDR3 has 17 amino acids. V lost 4 bases to trimming and J lost 4 bases; unmatched junction nucleotides: 10. CDR1 and CDR2 (germline): SGHVS, FQNEAQ. The CDR3 here is CASSSPLAGGPYNEQFF. CDR3 DNA: TGTGCCAGCAGCTCTCCCTTAGCGGGAGGTCCGTACAATGAGCAGTTCTTC.

The chain combines TRBV29-1 with TRBJ2-5; TRBD1 might be the D (6 bases). The J call may be incorrect, as the DNA end agrees better with TRBJ2-7. The germline V gene encodes CDR1 SQVTM and CDR2 ANQGSEA. The CDR3 spans 13 residues. CDR3 nucleotide sequence: TGCAGCGTTGAAGATTGGGACAAGGGCGAGCAGTACTTC. This codes for CSVEDWDKGEQYF.

V and J are TRBV11-3 and TRBJ1-1; 8 nucleotides match TRBD1. V lost 5 bases, J lost 3 bases, and 8 bases stayed unmatched. This CDR3 has 15 residues. Germline V gene lookup returns CDR1 SGHNT and CDR2 YENEEA. CDR3 nucleotides: TGTGCCAGCAGCCTGGGTCAGGGGGCGGACACTGAAGCTTTCTTT. This encodes CASSLGQGADTEAFF.

The chain couples TRBV29-1 to TRBJ2-5; possible D gene TRBD2, 6 bases. The CDR3 contains 15 residues. In germline, CDR1 is SQVTM, CDR2 ANQGSEA. The V end lost 4 bases, the J end lost 0 bases, and 15 bases lay between the germline ends. The DNA for the CDR3 is TGCAGCGTTGGCGGGGCTAGCGTGTACCAAGAGACCCAGTACTTC. It yields the protein CSVGGASVYQETQYF.

V is TRBV27 and J is TRBJ1-1; D is unclear. CDR1 MNHEY and CDR2 SMNVEV come from the germline V gene (reference sequence). The CDR3 spans 11 residues. The V and J ends lost 8 bases and 4 bases respectively, with 8 bases between them. The CDR3, as DNA: TGTGCCAGCCTATATGGCACTGAAGCTTTCTTT. Its translation is CASLYGTEAFF.

This chain uses TRBV5-1 with TRBJ2-3, with D possibly being TRBD1 (6 bases). V lost 4 bases, J lost 1 base, and 13 bases lay in between. This CDR3 is built from 15 residues. The germline V gene encodes CDR1 SGHRS and CDR2 YFSETQ. CDR3 residues: CASSGAQGGTDTQYF. CDR3 nucleotides: TGCGCCAGCAGCGGCGCACAGGGAGGCACAGATACGCAGTATTTT.

The chain couples TRBV2 to TRBJ1-2, with D tentatively TRBD1 (6 bases). The CDR3 length is 14 residues. The V gene lost 4 bases and the J gene lost 3 bases, with 12 bases spanning the gap. CDR1 and CDR2 (germline): SNHLY, FYNNEI. DNA for the CDR3: TGTGCCAGCAGTGCACAGGGTACCGACTATGGCTACACCTTC. This codes for CASSAQGTDYGYTF.

The chain couples TRBV5-6 to TRBJ1-6, with TRBD1 matching 7 bases. J was trimmed by 9 bases and V by 5 bases; bases with no gene match: 8. The CDR3 totals 14 residues. CDR1 and CDR2 from the germline V gene are SGHDT and YYEEEE. CDR3 region: CASSSGTVVSPLHF. The CDR3 nucleotides read TGTGCCAGCAGTTCCGGGACAGTTGTTTCACCCCTCCACTTT.

The rearrangement uses TRBV5-1 and TRBJ2-5; D gene ambiguous. Germline CDR1 SGHRS, CDR2 YFSETQ. CDR3 length equals 14 residues. V lost 4 bases, J lost 1 base, and 11 bases lay in between. The CDR3 nucleotides read TGCGCCAGCAGCCCACAAACGATCCAAGAGACCCAGTACTTC. This encodes CASSPQTIQETQYF.

The table lists this clone with a count of one. V and J are TRBV2 and TRBJ2-1; TRBD2 matches at 10 bases. Unmatched junction bases numbered 3, after V lost 6 bases and J lost 4 bases. This CDR3 comprises 14 residues. CDR1 is SNHLY, CDR2 FYNNEI, per germline. CDR3 nucleotides: TGTGCCAGCAGGGGACTAGCGCCATACAATGAGCAGTTCTTC. Its protein is CASRGLAPYNEQFF.

This clone was seen just once. This chain links TRBV11-2 with TRBJ2-1, with TRBD2 matching 7 bases. V lost 1 base, J lost 7 bases, and 10 bases stayed unmatched. Germline V lookup: CDR1 SGHAT, CDR2 FQNNGV. The CDR3 sequence is 16 residues long. The CDR3 DNA reads as TGTGCCAGCAGCTTAGGGGGCGGGAGAATCGGGAATGAGCAGTTCTTC. Translating gives CASSLGGGRIGNEQFF. Together with reference TRBV11-2 and TRBJ2-1, the CDR3 gives the full variable domain: EAGVAQSPRYKIIEKRQSVAFWCNPISGHATLYWYQQILGQGPKLLIQFQNNGVVDDSQLPKDRFSAERLKGVDSTLKIQPAKLEDSAVYLCASSLGGGRIGNEQFFGPGTRLTVL.

The gene calls are TRBV5-8 and TRBJ2-1; tentatively, D is TRBD1 (6 bases). The CDR3 has 15 residues. Trimming cost V 0 bases and J 3 bases, with 10 bases left between them. The germline CDR1 and CDR2 sequences are SGHTS and YDEGEE. The CDR3 loop is CASSLGTALYNEQFF. CDR3 DNA sequence: TGTGCCAGCAGCTTGGGGACAGCCCTCTACAATGAGCAGTTCTTC. Combining the CDR3 with reference TRBV5-8 and TRBJ2-1 gives the whole variable domain EAGVTQSPTHLIKTRGQQATLRCSPISGHTSVYWYQQALGLGLQFLLWYDEGEERNRGNFPPRFSGRQFPNYSSELNVNALELEDSALYLCASSLGTALYNEQFFGPGTRLTVL.

The chain uses TRBV5-1 and TRBJ1-2; 9 bases line up with TRBD1. CDR1 and CDR2 (germline): SGHRS, YFSETQ. The CDR3 length is 15 residues. Trimming removed 4 bases from V and 6 bases from J; junction bases left unmatched: 10. CDR3: CASSLLAGQGHGYTF. DNA of the CDR3: TGCGCCAGCAGCCTACTCGCCGGACAGGGGCATGGCTACACCTTC.

The chain employs TRBV9 and TRBJ2-7; D possibly corresponds to TRBD2 (6 bases). The germline V and J ends were trimmed by 0 bases and 3 bases, with 10 bases remaining between them. Germline CDR1 is SGDLS and CDR2 is YYNGEE. The CDR3 consists of 14 residues. For the CDR3, the DNA is TGTGCCAGCAGCGTAGCTGTGGGAGGCTACGAGCAGTACTTC. Protein product: CASSVAVGGYEQYF.

The genes are TRBV11-1 and TRBJ2-3; TRBD1 matches at 8 bases. This CDR3 comprises 16 residues. The germline gives CDR1 SGHAT, CDR2 FQDESV (reference sequence). V gave up 1 base and J gave up 3 bases; unmatched junction bases: 6. In nucleotides, the CDR3 is TGTGCCAGCAGCTTAGGGTGGACAGGGAGTACAGATACGCAGTATTTT. The encoded protein is CASSLGWTGSTDTQYF.